This T cell receptor (beta chain) was sequenced for a study of blood T cell repertoires in COVID-19. The CDR3 runs to 12 residues. Germline loops: CDR1 SEHNR, CDR2 FQNEAQ (reference sequence). V shed 7 bases and J shed 6 bases, with 9 bases lying between them. The table came from immunoSEQ multiplex PCR; TCRdb's copy has only in-frame clones and leaves some out. This table has about 76,000 clones, roughly 85% appearing once. This chain connects TRBV7-9 to TRBJ2-2; maybe TRBD1 (5 bases). The source material was peripheral blood. The sequence was obtained from a man aged 50 or older with COVID-19, enrolled during active disease. The CDR3 loop reads CASMRTPGELFF. The CDR3 DNA reads as TGTGCCAGCATGAGGACACCCGGGGAGCTGTTTTTT.